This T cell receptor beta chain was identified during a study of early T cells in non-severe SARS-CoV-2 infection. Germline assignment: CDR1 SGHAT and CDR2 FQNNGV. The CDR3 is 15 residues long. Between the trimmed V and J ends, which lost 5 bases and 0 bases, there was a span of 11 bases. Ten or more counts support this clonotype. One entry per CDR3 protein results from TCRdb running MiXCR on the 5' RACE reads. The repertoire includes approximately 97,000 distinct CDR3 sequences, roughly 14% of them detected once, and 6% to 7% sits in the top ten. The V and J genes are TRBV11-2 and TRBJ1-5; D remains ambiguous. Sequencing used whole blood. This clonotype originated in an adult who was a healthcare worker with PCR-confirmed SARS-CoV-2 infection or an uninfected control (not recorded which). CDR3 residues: CASSPTPYSNQPQHF. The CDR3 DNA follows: TGTGCCAGCAGCCCGACACCGTATAGCAATCAGCCCCAGCATTTT.